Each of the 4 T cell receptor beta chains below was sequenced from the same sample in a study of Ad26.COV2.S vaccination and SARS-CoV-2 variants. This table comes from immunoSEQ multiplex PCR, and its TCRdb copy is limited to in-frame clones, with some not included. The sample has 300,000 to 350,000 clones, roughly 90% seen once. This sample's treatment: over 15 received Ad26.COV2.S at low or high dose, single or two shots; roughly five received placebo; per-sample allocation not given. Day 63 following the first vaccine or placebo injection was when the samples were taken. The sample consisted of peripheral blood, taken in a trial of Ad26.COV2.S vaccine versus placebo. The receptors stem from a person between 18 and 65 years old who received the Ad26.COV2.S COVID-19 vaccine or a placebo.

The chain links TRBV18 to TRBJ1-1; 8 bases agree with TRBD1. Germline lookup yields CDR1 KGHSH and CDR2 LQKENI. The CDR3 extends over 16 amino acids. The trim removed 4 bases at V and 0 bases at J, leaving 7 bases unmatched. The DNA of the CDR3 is TGTGCCAGCTCACTCCAGGGGGCTGGGGTGAACACTGAAGCTTTCTTT. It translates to CASSLQGAGVNTEAFF.

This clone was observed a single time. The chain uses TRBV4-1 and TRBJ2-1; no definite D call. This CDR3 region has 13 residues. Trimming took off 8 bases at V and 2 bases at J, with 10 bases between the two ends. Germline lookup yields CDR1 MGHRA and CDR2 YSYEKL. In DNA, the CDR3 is TGCGCCAGCTATGACACTACCTACAATGAGCAGTTCTTC. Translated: CASYDTTYNEQFF.

CDR3 nucleotides: TGTGCCAGCAGCCCCACTCGGGGGGCAGATACGCAGTATTTT. It yields the protein CASSPTRGADTQYF. The rearrangement joins TRBV11-2 to TRBJ2-3, with TRBD2 matching 7 bases. The trim removed 5 bases at V and 4 bases at J, leaving 6 bases unmatched. CDR3 length: 14 residues. Per the germline V gene, CDR1 is SGHAT and CDR2 is FQNNGV.

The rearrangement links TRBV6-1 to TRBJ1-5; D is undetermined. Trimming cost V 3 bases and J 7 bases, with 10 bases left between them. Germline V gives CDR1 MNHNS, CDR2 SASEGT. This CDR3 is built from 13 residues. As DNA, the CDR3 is TGTGCCAGCAGTGAGATGCTCAAACAGCCCCAGCATTTT. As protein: CASSEMLKQPQHF.